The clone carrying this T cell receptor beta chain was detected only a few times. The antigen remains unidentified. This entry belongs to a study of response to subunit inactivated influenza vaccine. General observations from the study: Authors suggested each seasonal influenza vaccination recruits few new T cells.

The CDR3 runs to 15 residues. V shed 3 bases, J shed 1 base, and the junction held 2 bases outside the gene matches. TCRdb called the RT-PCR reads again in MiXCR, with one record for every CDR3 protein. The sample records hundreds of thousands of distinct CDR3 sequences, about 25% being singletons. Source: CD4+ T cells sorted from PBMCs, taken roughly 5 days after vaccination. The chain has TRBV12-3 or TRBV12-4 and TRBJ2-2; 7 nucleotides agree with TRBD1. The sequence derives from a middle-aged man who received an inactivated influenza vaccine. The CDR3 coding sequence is TGTGCCAGCAGTTTCGGGGACAGGAACACCGGGGAGCTGTTTTTT. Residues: CASSFGDRNTGELFF.